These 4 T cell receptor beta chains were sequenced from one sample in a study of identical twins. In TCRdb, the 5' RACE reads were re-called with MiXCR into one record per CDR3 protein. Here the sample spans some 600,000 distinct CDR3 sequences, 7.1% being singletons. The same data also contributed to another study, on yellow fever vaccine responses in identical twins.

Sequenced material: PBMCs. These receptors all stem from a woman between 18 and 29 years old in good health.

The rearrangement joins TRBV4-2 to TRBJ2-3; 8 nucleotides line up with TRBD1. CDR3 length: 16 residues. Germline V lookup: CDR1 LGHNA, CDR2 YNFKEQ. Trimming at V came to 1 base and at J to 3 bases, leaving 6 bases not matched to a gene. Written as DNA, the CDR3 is TGTGCCAGCAGCCAAGCGACAGGGGCTATGACAGATACGCAGTATTTT. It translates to CASSQATGAMTDTQYF.

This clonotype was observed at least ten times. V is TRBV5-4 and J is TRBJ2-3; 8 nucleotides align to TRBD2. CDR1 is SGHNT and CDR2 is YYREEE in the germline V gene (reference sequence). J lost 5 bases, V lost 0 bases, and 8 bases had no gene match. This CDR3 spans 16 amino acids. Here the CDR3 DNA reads TGTGCCAGCAGCTTGGCCGGGGGGGCGCTTGGAGATACGCAGTATTTT. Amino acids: CASSLAGGALGDTQYF.

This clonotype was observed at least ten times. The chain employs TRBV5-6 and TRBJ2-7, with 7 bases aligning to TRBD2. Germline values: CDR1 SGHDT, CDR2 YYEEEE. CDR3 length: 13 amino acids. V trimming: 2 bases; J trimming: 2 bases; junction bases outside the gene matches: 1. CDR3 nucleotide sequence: TGTGCCAGCAGCTTAGGGACTACCTACGAGCAGTACGTC. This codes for CASSLGTTYEQYV.

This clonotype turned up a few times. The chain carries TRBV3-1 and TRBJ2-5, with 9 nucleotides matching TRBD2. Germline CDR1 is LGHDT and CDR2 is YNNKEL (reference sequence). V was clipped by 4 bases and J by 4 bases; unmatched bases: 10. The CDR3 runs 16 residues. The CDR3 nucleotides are TGTGCCAGCAGCCCCTCCTTAGCGGGAGTAGGAGAGACCCAGTACTTC. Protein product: CASSPSLAGVGETQYF.